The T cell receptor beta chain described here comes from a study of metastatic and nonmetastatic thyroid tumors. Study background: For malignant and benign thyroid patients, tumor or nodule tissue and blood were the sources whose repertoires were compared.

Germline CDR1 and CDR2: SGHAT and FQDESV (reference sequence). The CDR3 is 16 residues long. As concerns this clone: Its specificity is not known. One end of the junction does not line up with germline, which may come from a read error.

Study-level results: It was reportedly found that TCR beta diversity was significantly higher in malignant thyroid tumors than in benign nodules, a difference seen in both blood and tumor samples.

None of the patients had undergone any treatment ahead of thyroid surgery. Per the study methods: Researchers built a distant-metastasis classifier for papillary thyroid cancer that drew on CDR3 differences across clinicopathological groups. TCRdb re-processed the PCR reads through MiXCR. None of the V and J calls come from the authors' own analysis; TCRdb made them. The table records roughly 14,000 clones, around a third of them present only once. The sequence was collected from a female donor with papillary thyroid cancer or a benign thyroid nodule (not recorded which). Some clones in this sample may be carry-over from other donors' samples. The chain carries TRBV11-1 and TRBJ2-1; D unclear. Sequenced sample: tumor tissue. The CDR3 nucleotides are TGTGCCAGCAGCGGGGTAGGCGGTGGATCCTACAATGATCAGTTCTTC. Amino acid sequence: CASSGVGGGSYNDQFF.